These 19 T cell receptor beta chains came from one sample sequenced in a study of cytotoxic CD8 clonotypes in ibrutinib-treated CLL. Generated by immunoSEQ multiplex PCR, the TCRdb table keeps only in-frame clones and is missing some. The data show about 63,000 clones, roughly 59% seen once. The sequenced sample was PBMCs, obtained after 12 months of ibrutinib treatment. These receptor sequences come from a human donor with chronic lymphocytic leukemia.

This chain uses TRBV29-1 with TRBJ1-5; a weak D match, TRBD1 (6 bases). The V gene's germline CDR1 is SQVTM and CDR2 ANQGSEA. The V end lost 6 bases, the J end lost 4 bases, and 10 bases lay between the germline ends. The CDR3 is 12 amino acids. The CDR3 sequence: CSVLQGNQPQHF. CDR3 coding DNA: TGCAGCGTACTACAGGGAAATCAGCCCCAGCATTTT.

This clone has just a few counts. V is TRBV6-1 and J is TRBJ1-4; D is unclear. This CDR3 region has 12 residues. V was shortened by 3 bases and J by 11 bases, with 10 bases between the two germline ends. CDR1 and CDR2 (germline): MNHNS, SASEGT. The chain's CDR3 is CASSDSPPKLFF. Here the CDR3 DNA reads TGTGCCAGCAGTGATAGTCCTCCTAAACTGTTTTTT.

The chain uses TRBV15 and TRBJ1-4; D gene uncertain. The CDR3 totals 21 residues. Germline V gene sequence: CDR1 LNHNV, CDR2 YYDKDF (reference sequence). V lost 0 bases to trimming and J lost 6 bases, with 29 bases between them. CDR3 in amino acids: CATSRDPKQNKDRPWHEKLFF. CDR3 DNA sequence: TGTGCCACCAGCAGAGACCCGAAGCAAAATAAGGACCGACCATGGCATGAAAAACTGTTTTTT.

V gene TRBV5-4 combines with J gene TRBJ2-3, with a weak D call TRBD1 (6 bases). Per the germline V gene, CDR1 is SGHNT and CDR2 is YYREEE (reference sequence). The CDR3 loop spans 15 amino acids. V was clipped by 0 bases and J by 4 bases, with 12 bases between them. The CDR3 protein is CASSLGSGAADTQYF. CDR3 DNA sequence: TGTGCCAGCAGCTTGGGTTCAGGGGCCGCAGATACGCAGTATTTT.

The CDR3 region has the DNA TGTGCCAGCAGCATCCGGGCTAACTACGAGCAGTACTTC. The encoded protein is CASSIRANYEQYF. The chain carries TRBV7-8 and TRBJ2-7; no clear D. Trimming left V 5 bases short and J 3 bases short, with 11 bases between. Germline lookup yields CDR1 SGHVS and CDR2 FQNEAQ. The CDR3 runs 13 residues.

A few counts support this clone. The chain carries TRBV5-1 and TRBJ2-5; TRBD2 agrees at 14 bases. This CDR3 contains 17 residues. Germline CDR1 is SGHRS and CDR2 is YFSETQ. V trimming: 1 base; J trimming: 0 bases; junction bases outside the gene matches: 2. The CDR3 DNA follows: TGCGCCAGCAGCTTGTGGACTAGCGGGGGGTACCAAGAGACCCAGTACTTC. Its translation: CASSLWTSGGYQETQYF. Full variable domain (missing parts from reference TRBV5-1 and TRBJ2-5): KAGVTQTPRYLIKTRGQQVTLSCSPISGHRSVSWYQQTPGQGLQFLFEYFSETQRNKGNFPGRFSGRQFSNSRSEMNVSTLELGDSALYLCASSLWTSGGYQETQYFGPGTRLLVL.

This clone turned up a few times. V usage is TRBV6-1 and J usage is TRBJ1-1, with D tentatively TRBD1 (5 bases). V lost 6 bases, J lost 11 bases, and 13 bases lay in between. This CDR3 has 11 residues. The germline V gene encodes CDR1 MNHNS and CDR2 SASEGT. In nucleotides, the CDR3 is TGTGCCAGCAGAACCCTTGGGGGGGCTTTCTTT. This sequence encodes CASRTLGGAFF.

The sample holds one count of this clone. The V and J genes are TRBV2 and TRBJ2-2; D not certain. Trimming removed 0 bases from V and 4 bases from J, with 12 bases in between. The CDR3 totals 16 residues. The germline gives CDR1 SNHLY, CDR2 FYNNEI. CDR3 region: CASSEARRYPTGELFF. The CDR3 bases are TGTGCCAGCAGTGAAGCGCGTCGCTATCCCACCGGGGAGCTGTTTTTT.

In this sample, this clone turned up once. CDR3 nucleotides: TGTGCCAGCAGCGTCTCTAGCGGGGGCCCAGATACGCAGTATTTT. Translating gives CASSVSSGGPDTQYF. The chain joins TRBV5-6 to TRBJ2-3, with 10 bases matching TRBD2. The germline CDR1 and CDR2 sequences are SGHDT and YYEEEE. The CDR3 length is 15 residues. V shed 4 bases and J 4 bases; nucleotides not matched to a gene: 6.

This clone has only a few counts. The rearrangement uses TRBV5-6 and TRBJ1-2; D unclear. The germline CDR1 and CDR2 sequences are SGHDT and YYEEEE. This CDR3 is built from 11 residues. The V gene lost 2 bases and the J gene lost 8 bases, with 7 bases spanning the gap. In DNA, the CDR3 is TGTGCCAGCAGCTTCGTCAAGGGCTACACCTTC. Encoded protein: CASSFVKGYTF.

This clone was seen only a few times. The chain couples TRBV5-8 to TRBJ2-7, with D maybe TRBD1 (6 bases). Trimming cost V 4 bases and J 5 bases, with 16 bases left between them. This CDR3 is 14 amino acids long. CDR1 is SGHTS and CDR2 is YDEGEE in the germline V gene. CDR3 DNA: TGTGCCAGCAGCGGAGACAGGTTTACAAACGAGCAGTACGTC. Translation gives CASSGDRFTNEQYV.

The J gene is TRBJ1-1, the V gene TRBV29-1; the D gene is possibly TRBD1 (6 bases). The CDR3 contains 14 residues. Trimming shortened V by 3 bases and J by 4 bases, and 15 bases separated the two germline ends. Germline CDR1 SQVTM, CDR2 ANQGSEA. The CDR3 spells CSVEGGEGVTEAFF. CDR3 in DNA: TGCAGCGTTGAGGGCGGGGAGGGGGTCACTGAAGCTTTCTTT.

V is TRBV19 and J is TRBJ2-7; 8 bases map to TRBD1. This CDR3 contains 12 residues. Trimming cost V 5 bases and J 12 bases; bases outside gene matches: 9. Germline V gene data show CDR1 as LNHDA and CDR2 as SQIVND (reference sequence). DNA of the CDR3: TGTGCCAGTAGTTCGCTGACAGGGGCGGTGTACTTC. The encoded protein is CASSSLTGAVYF. Together with reference TRBV19 and TRBJ2-7, the CDR3 gives the full variable domain: DGGITQSPKYLFRKEGQNVTLSCEQNLNHDAMYWYRQDPGQGLRLIYYSQIVNDFQKGDIAEGYSVSREKKESFPLTVTSAQKNPTAFYLCASSSLTGAVYFGPGTRLTVT.

V is TRBV5-1 and J is TRBJ2-2; 8 nucleotides match TRBD1. This CDR3 is built from 16 residues. From germline, CDR1 is SGHRS and CDR2 YFSETQ. Trimming removed 0 bases from V and 1 base from J; junction bases left unmatched: 2. CDR3 in amino acids: CASSLGTGWNTGELFF. CDR3 in DNA: TGCGCCAGCAGCTTGGGGACAGGGTGGAACACCGGGGAGCTGTTTTTT.

The rearrangement links TRBV7-8 to TRBJ2-2; D is possibly TRBD1 or TRBD2 (6 bases each). The CDR3 runs 16 residues. Per germline, CDR1 SGHVS and CDR2 FQNEAQ. V was shortened by 1 base and J by 4 bases, with 13 bases between the two germline ends. CDR3 sequence reads: CASSLVVGGTTGELFF. Here the CDR3 DNA reads TGTGCCAGCAGCTTAGTTGTGGGGGGCACCACCGGGGAGCTGTTTTTT.

This clone was found a few times. The rearrangement links TRBV5-5 to TRBJ2-1; the D is unclear. The germline V and J ends were trimmed by 2 bases and 8 bases, with 14 bases remaining between them. The V gene's germline CDR1 is SGHKS and CDR2 YYEKEE (reference sequence). The CDR3 is 14 residues long. The CDR3 DNA sequence: TGTGCCAGCAGCTTTTCTGTTTCCTGGGATGAGCAGTTCTTC. This translates into CASSFSVSWDEQFF.

The chain is built from TRBV5-1 and TRBJ1-1; the match to TRBD1 covers 9 bases. Per the germline V gene, CDR1 is SGHRS and CDR2 is YFSETQ. This CDR3 region has 16 residues. The J segment lost 0 bases and the V segment lost 3 bases, leaving 6 bases of the junction unmatched. CDR3 protein: CASSSKGDRVNTEAFF. In DNA, the CDR3 is TGCGCCAGCAGCTCGAAGGGGGACAGGGTGAACACTGAAGCTTTCTTT. The full variable domain, in which reference TRBV5-1 and TRBJ1-1 provide the parts outside the CDR3, is KAGVTQTPRYLIKTRGQQVTLSCSPISGHRSVSWYQQTPGQGLQFLFEYFSETQRNKGNFPGRFSGRQFSNSRSEMNVSTLELGDSALYLCASSSKGDRVNTEAFFGQGTRLTVV.

This clone was counted at least ten times. The rearrangement joins TRBV4-1 to TRBJ1-1; D is unclear. Per the germline V gene, CDR1 is MGHRA and CDR2 is YSYEKL. There are 16 residues in the CDR3. Trimming removed 0 bases at V and 1 base at J, with 12 bases between. In DNA, the CDR3 is TGCGCCAGCAGCCAAGACATACAGACGAAGAACACTGAAGCTTTCTTT. Protein: CASSQDIQTKNTEAFF.

The chain carries TRBV7-6 and TRBJ2-6; a possible D gene is TRBD1 (5 bases). This CDR3 region has 15 residues. V lost 5 bases and J lost 2, with 10 bases in between. Germline V gene sequence: CDR1 SGHVS, CDR2 FNYEAQ. The DNA for the CDR3 is TGTGCCAGCAGCCCATTAGGGGCTGGGGCCAACGTCCTGACTTTC. It encodes CASSPLGAGANVLTF.